This section outlines one TCR beta chain sequence together with its context. These data come from a study of cytomegalovirus exposure and HLA in healthy donors. Researchers ran the PCR with 60 Vbeta and 13 Jbeta primers. Method: immunoSEQ multiplex PCR; TCRdb's copy keeps in-frame clones and lacks some. The data contain about 160,000 clones, around 67% of them singletons. The J segment lost 6 bases and the V segment lost 4 bases, leaving 5 bases of the junction unmatched. Germline CDR1 reads LGHNA; CDR2 reads YSLEER. CDR3 length: 14 amino acids. V and J are TRBV4-3 and TRBJ2-3, with 9 bases aligning to TRBD2. The sequencing sample was made of PBMCs. This receptor was obtained from a woman aged 18 to 35 in good health and CMV-seronegative. The CDR3 is CASSRGGGEDTQYF. The CDR3 coding sequence is TGCGCCAGCAGCCGCGGGGGGGGCGAGGATACGCAGTATTTT.